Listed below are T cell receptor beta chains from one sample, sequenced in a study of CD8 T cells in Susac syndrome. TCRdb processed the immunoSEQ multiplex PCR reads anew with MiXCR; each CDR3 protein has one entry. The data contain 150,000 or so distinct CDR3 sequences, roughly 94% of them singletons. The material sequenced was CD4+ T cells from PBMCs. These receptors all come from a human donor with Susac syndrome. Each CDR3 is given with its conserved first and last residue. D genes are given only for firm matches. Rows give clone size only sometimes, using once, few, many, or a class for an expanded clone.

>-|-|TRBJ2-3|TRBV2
CASSEGGYTQYF
TGTGCCAGCAGTGAAGGAGGGTATACGCAGTATTTT
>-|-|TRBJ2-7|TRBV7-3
CASSLSSGNEQYF
TGTGCCAGCAGCTTATCTTCGGGGAACGAGCAGTACTTC
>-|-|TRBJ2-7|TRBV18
CASSPGSANYEQYF
TGTGCCAGCTCTCCCGGTTCGGCCAACTACGAGCAGTACTTC
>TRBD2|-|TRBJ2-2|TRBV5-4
CASSLGSSGSAGELFF
TGTGCCAGCAGCTTGGGGTCCAGCGGGAGCGCCGGGGAGCTGTTTTTT
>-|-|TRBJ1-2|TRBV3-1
CASSQMGARNYGYTF
TGTGCCAGCAGCCAAATGGGGGCGCGGAACTATGGCTACACCTTC
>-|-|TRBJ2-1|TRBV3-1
CASSQDTDSYNEQFF
TGTGCCAGCAGCCAAGATACGGACTCCTACAATGAGCAGTTCTTC
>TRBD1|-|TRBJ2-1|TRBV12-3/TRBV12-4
CASSSIDRVGGNEQFF
TGTGCCAGCAGTTCAATTGACAGGGTAGGAGGCAATGAGCAGTTCTTC
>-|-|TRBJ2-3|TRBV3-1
CASSQPTGRLTDTQYF
TGTGCCAGCAGCCAACCTACGGGGAGACTCACAGATACGCAGTATTTT
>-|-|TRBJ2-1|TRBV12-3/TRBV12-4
CASILHGGDEQFF
TGTGCCAGCATACTTCACGGGGGCGATGAGCAGTTCTTC
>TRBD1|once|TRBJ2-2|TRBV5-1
CASSPGTVGTGELFF
TGCGCCAGCAGCCCAGGGACAGTGGGGACCGGGGAGCTGTTTTTT
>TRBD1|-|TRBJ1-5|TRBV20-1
CSARSGTGDQPQHF
TGCAGTGCTAGATCCGGGACAGGGGATCAGCCCCAGCATTTT
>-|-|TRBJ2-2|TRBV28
CASTLGGGYTGELFF
TGTGCCAGCACTTTGGGAGGGGGTTACACCGGGGAGCTGTTTTTT
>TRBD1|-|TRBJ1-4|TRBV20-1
CSAWTGQVEKLFF
TGCAGTGCTTGGACAGGGCAGGTGGAAAAACTGTTTTTT
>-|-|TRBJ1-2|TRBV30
CAWRGDGLGVRGYTF
TGTGCCTGGAGAGGGGACGGCCTAGGGGTGAGGGGCTACACCTTC
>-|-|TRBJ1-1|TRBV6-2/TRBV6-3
CASNQGNQAFF
TGTGCCAGCAACCAAGGGAATCAAGCTTTCTTT
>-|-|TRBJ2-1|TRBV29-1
CSVDPNPGPYNEQFF
TGCAGCGTTGACCCAAACCCGGGTCCCTACAATGAGCAGTTCTTC
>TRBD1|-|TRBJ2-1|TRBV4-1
CASSQGQGAYNEQFF
TGTGCCAGCTCGCAAGGACAGGGGGCTTACAATGAGCAGTTCTTC
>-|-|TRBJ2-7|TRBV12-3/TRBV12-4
CASSLLAANYEQYF
TGTGCCAGCAGTTTATTAGCAGCCAACTACGAGCAGTACTTC
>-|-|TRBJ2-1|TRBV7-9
CASSPTQNEQFF
TGTGCCAGCAGCCCGACCCAGAATGAGCAGTTCTTC
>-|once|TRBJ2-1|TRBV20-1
CSARGRTASSYNEQFF
TGCAGTGCTAGAGGACGGACTGCATCCTCCTACAATGAGCAGTTCTTC
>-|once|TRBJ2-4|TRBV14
CASSQEGIQYF
TGTGCCAGCAGCCAAGAGGGTATTCAGTACTTC
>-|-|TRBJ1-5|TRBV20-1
CSAGRAASNQPQHF
TGCAGTGCAGGCAGGGCGGCGAGCAATCAGCCCCAGCATTTT